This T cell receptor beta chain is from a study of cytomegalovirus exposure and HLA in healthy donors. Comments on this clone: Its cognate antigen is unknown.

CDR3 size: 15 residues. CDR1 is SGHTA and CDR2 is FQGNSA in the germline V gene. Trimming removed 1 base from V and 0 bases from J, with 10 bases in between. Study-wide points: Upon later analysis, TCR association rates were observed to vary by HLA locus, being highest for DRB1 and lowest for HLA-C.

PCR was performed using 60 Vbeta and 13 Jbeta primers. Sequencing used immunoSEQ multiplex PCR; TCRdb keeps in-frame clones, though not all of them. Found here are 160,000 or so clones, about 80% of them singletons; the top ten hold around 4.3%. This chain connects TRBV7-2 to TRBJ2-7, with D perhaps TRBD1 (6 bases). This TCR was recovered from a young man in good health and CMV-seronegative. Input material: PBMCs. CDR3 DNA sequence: TGTGCCAGCAGCTTAGTGGGGGCCGACTCCTACGAGCAGTACTTC. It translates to CASSLVGADSYEQYF.